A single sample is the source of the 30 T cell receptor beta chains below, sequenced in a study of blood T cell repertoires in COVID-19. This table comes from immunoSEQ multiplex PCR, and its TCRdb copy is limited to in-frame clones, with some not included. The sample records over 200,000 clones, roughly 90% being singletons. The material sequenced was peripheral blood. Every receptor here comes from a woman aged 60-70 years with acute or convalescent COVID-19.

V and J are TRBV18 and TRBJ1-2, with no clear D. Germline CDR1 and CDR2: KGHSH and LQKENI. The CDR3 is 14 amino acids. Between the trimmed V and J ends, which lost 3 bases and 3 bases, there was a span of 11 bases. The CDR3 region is CASSPKGRDYGYTF. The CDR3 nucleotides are TGTGCCAGCTCACCGAAAGGGAGGGACTATGGCTACACCTTC.

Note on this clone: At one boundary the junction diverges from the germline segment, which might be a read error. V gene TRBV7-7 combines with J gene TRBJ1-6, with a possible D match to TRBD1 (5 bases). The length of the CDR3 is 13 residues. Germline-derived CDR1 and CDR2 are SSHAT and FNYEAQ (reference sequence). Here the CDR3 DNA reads TGTGCTAGCAGCTTGTCGGGGGATTCACCCCTCCACTTT. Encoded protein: CASSLSGDSPLHF.

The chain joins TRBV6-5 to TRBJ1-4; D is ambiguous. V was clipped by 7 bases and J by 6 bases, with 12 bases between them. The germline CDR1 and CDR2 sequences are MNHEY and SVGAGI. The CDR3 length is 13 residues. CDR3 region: CASKDATYEKLFF. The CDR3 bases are TGTGCCAGCAAGGATGCGACTTATGAAAAACTGTTTTTT.

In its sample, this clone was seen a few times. In DNA, the CDR3 is TGTGCCACCAGCAGAGATTTCGGCGAAGGGTGGAGGGCTTTCTTT. This codes for CATSRDFGEGWRAFF. The gene calls are TRBV15 and TRBJ1-1; D is unclear. The CDR3 contains 15 residues. V lost 0 bases to trimming and J lost 11 bases, with 19 bases between them. Looked up from germline, CDR1 is LNHNV and CDR2 is YYDKDF (reference sequence).

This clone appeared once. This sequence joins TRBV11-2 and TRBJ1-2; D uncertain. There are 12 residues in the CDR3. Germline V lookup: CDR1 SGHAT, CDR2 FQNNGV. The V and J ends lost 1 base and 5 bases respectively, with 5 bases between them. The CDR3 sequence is CASSLVSYGYTF. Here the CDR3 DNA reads TGTGCCAGCAGCTTAGTGTCTTATGGCTACACCTTC.

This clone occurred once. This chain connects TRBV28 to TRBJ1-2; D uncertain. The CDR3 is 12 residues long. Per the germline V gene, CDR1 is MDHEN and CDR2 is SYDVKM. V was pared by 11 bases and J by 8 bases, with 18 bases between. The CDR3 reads CAGRRPGGGYTF. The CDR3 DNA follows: TGTGCCGGGAGACGGCCGGGAGGCGGCTACACCTTC.

CDR3: CASSLAGDRGQREQYF. The CDR3 nucleotides read TGTGCCAGCAGCTTAGCAGGGGACAGGGGACAAAGGGAGCAGTACTTC. The chain joins TRBV11-2 to TRBJ2-7; 10 nucleotides match TRBD1. The germline V gene encodes CDR1 SGHAT and CDR2 FQNNGV. The V segment lost 1 base and the J segment 7 bases; nucleotides outside the gene matches: 10. This CDR3 has 16 residues.

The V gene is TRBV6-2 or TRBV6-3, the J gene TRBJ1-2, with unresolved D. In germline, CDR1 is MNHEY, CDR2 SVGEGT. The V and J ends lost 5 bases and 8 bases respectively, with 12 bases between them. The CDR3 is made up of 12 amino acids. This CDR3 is CASSIGGMGYTF. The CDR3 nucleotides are TGTGCCAGCAGTATTGGAGGGATGGGCTACACCTTC.

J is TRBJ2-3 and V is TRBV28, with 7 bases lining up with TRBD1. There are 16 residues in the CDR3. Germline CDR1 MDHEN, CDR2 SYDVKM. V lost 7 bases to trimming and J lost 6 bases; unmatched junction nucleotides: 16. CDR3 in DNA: TGTGCCAGCAACCAAGCCAGGGGGAACTCCGGGGATACGCAGTATTTT. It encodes CASNQARGNSGDTQYF. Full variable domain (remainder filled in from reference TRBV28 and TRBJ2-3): DVKVTQSSRYLVKRTGEKVFLECVQDMDHENMFWYRQDPGLGLRLIYFSYDVKMKEKGDIPEGYSVSREKKERFSLILESASTNQTSMYLCASNQARGNSGDTQYFGPGTRLTVL.

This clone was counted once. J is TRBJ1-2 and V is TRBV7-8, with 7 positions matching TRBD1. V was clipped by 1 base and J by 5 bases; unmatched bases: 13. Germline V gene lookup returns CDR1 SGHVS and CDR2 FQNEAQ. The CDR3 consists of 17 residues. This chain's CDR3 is CASSLERLGTVSYGYTF. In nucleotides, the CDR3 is TGTGCCAGCAGCTTAGAGAGGCTGGGGACAGTCTCTTATGGCTACACCTTC.

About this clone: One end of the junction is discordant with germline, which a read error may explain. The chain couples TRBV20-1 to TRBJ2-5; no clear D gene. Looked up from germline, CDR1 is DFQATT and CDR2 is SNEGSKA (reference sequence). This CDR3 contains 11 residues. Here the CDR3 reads CSARVIETQYF. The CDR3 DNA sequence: TGCAGTGCGAGAGTCATTGAGACCCAGTACTTC.

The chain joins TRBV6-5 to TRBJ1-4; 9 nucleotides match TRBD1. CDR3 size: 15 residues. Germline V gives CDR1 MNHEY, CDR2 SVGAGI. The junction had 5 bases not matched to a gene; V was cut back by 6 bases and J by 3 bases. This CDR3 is CASRRRDRANEKLFF. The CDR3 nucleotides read TGTGCCAGCAGACGCCGGGACAGGGCTAATGAAAAACTGTTTTTT.

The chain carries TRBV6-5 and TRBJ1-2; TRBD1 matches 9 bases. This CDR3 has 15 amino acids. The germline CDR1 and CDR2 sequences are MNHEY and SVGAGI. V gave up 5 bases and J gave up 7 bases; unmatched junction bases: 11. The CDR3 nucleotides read TGTGCCAGCAGTAAACAGGGGGCTTTGGTCCGTGGCTACACCTTC. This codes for CASSKQGALVRGYTF.

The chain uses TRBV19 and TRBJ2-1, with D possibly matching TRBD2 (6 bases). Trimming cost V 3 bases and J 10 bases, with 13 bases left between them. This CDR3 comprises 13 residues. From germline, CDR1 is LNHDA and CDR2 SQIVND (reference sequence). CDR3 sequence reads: CASSIAVGGEQFF. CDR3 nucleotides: TGTGCCAGTAGTATCGCCGTCGGAGGGGAGCAGTTCTTC. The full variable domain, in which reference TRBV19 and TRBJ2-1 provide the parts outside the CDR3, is DGGITQSPKYLFRKEGQNVTLSCEQNLNHDAMYWYRQDPGQGLRLIYYSQIVNDFQKGDIAEGYSVSREKKESFPLTVTSAQKNPTAFYLCASSIAVGGEQFFGPGTRLTVL.

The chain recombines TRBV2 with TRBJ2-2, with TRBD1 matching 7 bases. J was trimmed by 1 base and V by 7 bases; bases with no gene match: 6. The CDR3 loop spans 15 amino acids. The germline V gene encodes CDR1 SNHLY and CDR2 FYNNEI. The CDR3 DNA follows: TGTGCCAGCAAGGTCGGGACAGAGAACACCGGGGAGCTGTTTTTT. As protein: CASKVGTENTGELFF.

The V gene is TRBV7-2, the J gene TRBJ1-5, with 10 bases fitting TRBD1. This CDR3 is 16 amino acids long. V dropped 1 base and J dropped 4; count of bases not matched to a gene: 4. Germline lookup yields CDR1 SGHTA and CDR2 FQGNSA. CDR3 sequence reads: CASSLDGTGANQPQHF. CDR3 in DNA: TGTGCCAGCAGCTTAGATGGGACAGGGGCGAATCAGCCCCAGCATTTT.

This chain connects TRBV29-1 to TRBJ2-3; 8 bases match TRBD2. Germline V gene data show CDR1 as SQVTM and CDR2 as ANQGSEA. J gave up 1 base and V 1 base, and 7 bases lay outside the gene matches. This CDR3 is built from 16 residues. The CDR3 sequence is CSVEGRGGLGTDTQYF. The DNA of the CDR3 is TGCAGCGTTGAAGGCCGGGGGGGCTTAGGCACAGATACGCAGTATTTT.

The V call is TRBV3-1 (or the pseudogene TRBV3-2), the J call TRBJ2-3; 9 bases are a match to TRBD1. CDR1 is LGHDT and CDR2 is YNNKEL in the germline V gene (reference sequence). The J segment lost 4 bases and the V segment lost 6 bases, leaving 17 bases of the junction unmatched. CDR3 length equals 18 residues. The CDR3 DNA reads TGTGCCAGCAGTAAAACCCTGACCGGGACAGGGAAGTCAGATACGCAGTATTTT. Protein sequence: CASSKTLTGTGKSDTQYF.

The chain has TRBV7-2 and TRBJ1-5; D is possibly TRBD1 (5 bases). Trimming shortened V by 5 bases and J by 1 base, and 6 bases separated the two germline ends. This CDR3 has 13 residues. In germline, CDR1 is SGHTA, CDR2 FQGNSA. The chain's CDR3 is CASSRGSNQPQHF. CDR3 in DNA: TGTGCCAGCAGCCGGGGGAGCAATCAGCCCCAGCATTTT.

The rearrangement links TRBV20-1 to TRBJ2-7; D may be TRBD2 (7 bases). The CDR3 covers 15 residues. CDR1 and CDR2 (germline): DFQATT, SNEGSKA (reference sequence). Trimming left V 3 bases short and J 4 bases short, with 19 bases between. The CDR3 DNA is TGCAGTGCTAGTGGGGCTGGAGGGGGGGAGTACGAGCAGTACTTC. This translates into CSASGAGGGEYEQYF.

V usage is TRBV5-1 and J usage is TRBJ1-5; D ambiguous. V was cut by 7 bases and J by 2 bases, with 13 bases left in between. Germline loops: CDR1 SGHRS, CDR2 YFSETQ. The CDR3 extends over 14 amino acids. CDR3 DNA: TGCGCCAGCGCGGAACAATTGGGCAATCAGCCCCAGCATTTT. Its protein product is CASAEQLGNQPQHF.

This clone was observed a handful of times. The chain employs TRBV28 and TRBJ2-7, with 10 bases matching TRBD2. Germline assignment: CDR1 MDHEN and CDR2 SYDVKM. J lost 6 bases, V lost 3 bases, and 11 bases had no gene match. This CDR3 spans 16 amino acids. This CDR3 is CASSFLRAGGQAEQYF. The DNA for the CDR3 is TGTGCCAGCAGTTTTCTTCGAGCGGGAGGGCAGGCCGAGCAGTACTTC.

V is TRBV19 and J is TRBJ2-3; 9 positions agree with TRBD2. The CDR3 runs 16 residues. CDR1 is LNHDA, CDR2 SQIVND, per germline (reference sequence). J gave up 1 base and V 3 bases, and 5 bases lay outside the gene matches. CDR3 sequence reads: CASSISSGIRTDTQYF. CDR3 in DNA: TGTGCCAGTAGTATCTCTAGCGGGATTCGCACAGATACGCAGTATTTT.

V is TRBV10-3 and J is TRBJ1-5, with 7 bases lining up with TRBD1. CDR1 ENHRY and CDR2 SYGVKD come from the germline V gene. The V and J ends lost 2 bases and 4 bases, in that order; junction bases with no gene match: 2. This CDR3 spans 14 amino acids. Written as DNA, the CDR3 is TGTGCCATCAGTGAGCAGACAGGGAATCAGCCCCAGCATTTT. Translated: CAISEQTGNQPQHF.

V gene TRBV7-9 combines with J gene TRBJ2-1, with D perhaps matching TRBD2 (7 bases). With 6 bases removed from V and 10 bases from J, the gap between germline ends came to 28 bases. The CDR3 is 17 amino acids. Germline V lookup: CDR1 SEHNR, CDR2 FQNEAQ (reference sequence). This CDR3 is CASRSYYGGDNRWEQFF. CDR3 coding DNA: TGTGCCAGCAGGTCATATTATGGGGGGGACAACCGGTGGGAGCAGTTCTTC.

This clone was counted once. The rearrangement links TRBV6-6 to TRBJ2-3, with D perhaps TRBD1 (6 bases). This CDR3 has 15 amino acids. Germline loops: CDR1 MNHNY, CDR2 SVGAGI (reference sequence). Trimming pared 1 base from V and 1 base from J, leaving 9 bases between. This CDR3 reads CASSYFTGRTDTQYF. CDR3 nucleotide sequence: TGTGCCAGCAGTTACTTCACAGGGCGCACAGATACGCAGTATTTT.

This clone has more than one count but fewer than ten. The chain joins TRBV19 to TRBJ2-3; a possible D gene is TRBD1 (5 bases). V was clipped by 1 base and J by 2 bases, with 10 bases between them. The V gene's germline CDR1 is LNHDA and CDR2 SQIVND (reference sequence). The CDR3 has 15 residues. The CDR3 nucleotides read TGTGCCAGTAGTATAGCTGCAGGGATCACAGATACGCAGTATTTT. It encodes CASSIAAGITDTQYF.

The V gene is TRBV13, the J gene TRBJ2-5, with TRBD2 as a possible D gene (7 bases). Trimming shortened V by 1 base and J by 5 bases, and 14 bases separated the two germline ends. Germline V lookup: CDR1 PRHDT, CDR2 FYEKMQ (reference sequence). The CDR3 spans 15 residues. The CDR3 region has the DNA TGTGCCAGCAGCTTAGAGGGGGGGCTCGATGAGACCCAGTACTTC. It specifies CASSLEGGLDETQYF.

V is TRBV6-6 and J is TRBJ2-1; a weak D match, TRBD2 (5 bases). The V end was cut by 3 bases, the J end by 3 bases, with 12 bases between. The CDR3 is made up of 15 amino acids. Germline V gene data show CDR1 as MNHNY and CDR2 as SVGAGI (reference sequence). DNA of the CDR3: TGTGCCAGCAGTTATGAGCGGAGACTCTACAATGAGCAGTTCTTC. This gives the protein CASSYERRLYNEQFF.

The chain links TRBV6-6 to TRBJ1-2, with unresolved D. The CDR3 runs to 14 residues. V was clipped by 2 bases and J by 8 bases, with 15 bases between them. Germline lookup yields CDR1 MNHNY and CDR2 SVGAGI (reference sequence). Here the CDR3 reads CASSYRDIGNGYTF. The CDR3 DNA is TGTGCCAGCAGTTACCGCGACATAGGCAACGGCTACACCTTC.